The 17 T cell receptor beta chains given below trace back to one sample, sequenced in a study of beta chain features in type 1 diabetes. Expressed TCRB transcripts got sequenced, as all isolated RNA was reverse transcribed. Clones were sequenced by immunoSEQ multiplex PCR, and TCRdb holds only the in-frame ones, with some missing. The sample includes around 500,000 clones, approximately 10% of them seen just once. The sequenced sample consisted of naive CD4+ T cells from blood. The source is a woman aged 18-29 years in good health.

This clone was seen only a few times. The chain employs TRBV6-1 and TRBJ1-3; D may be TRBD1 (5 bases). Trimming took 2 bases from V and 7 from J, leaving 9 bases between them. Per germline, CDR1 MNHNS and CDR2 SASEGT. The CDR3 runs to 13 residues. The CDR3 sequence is CASSESRGNTIYF. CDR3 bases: TGTGCCAGCAGTGAATCTCGGGGCAACACCATATATTTT.

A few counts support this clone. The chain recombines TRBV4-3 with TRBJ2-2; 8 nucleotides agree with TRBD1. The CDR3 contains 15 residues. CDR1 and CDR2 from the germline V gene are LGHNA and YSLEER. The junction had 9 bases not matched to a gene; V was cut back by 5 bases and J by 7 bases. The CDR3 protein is CASSYGQGRIGELFF. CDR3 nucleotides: TGCGCCAGCAGCTACGGACAGGGACGGATCGGGGAGCTGTTTTTT.

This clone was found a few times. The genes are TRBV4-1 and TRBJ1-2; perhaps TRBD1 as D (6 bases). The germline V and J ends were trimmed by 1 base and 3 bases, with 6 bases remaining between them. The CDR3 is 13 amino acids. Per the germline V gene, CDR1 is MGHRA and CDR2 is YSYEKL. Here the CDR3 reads CASSQAGDYGYTF. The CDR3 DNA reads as TGCGCCAGCAGCCAAGCAGGGGACTATGGCTACACCTTC.

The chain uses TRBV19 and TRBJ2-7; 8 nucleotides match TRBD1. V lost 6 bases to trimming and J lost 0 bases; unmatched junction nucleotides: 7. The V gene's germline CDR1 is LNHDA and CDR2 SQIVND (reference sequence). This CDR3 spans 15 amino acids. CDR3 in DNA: TGTGCCAGTAGCCCCCGACAGGGGTTCTCCTACGAGCAGTACTTC. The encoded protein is CASSPRQGFSYEQYF.

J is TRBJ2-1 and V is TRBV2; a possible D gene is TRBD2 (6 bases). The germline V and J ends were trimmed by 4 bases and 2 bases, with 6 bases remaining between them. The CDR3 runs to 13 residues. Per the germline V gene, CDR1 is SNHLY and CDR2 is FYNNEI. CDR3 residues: CASSGEAYNEQFF. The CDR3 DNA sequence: TGTGCCAGCAGTGGGGAGGCCTACAATGAGCAGTTCTTC. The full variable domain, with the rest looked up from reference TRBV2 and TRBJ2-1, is EPEVTQTPSHQVTQMGQEVILRCVPISNHLYFYWYRQILGQKVEFLVSFYNNEISEKSEIFDDQFSVERPDGSNFTLKIRSTKLEDSAMYFCASSGEAYNEQFFGPGTRLTVL.

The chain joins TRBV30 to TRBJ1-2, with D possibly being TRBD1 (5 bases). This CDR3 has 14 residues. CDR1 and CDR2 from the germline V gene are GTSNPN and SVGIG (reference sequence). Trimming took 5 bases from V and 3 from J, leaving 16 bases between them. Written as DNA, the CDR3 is TGTGCCTGGTTGAGGACCTGGGGGGACTATGGCTACACCTTC. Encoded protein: CAWLRTWGDYGYTF.

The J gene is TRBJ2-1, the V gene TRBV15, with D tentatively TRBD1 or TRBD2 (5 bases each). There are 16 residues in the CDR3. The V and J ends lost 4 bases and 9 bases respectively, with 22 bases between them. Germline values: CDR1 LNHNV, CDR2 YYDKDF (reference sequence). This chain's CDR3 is CATSKKPGTRGIEQFF. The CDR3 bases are TGTGCCACCAGCAAAAAACCCGGGACGAGGGGTATTGAGCAGTTCTTC.

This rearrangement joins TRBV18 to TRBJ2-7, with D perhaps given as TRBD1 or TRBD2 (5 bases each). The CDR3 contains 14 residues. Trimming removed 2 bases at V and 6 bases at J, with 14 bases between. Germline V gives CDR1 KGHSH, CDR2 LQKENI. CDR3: CASSPNEGLGEQYV. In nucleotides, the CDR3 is TGTGCCAGCTCACCAAACGAGGGGCTCGGCGAGCAGTACGTC.

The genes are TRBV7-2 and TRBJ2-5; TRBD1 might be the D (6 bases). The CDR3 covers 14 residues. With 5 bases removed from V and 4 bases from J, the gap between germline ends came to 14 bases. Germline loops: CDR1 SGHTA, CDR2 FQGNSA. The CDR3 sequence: CASSGGGKTETQYF. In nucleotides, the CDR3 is TGTGCCAGCAGCGGTGGGGGCAAGACAGAGACCCAGTACTTC.

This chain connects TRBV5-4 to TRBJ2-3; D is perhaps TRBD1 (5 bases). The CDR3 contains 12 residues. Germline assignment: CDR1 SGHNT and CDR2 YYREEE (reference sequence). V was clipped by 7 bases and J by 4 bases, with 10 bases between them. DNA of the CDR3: TGTGCCAGCGGACACCGTCCAGATACGCAGTATTTT. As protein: CASGHRPDTQYF.

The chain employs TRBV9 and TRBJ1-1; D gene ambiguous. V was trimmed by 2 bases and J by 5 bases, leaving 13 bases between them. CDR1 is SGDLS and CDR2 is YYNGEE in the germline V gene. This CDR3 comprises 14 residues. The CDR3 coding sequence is TGTGCCAGCAGCGTTAACACAGTGGCGACTGAAGCTTTCTTT. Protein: CASSVNTVATEAFF.

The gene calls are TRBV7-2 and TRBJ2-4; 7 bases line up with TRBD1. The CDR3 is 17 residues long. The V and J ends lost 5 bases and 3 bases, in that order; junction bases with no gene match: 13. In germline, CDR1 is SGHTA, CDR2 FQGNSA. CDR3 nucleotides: TGTGCCAGCAGCGGGCAGACAGGGAGCAAGGGCAAAAACATTCAGTACTTC. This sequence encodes CASSGQTGSKGKNIQYF.

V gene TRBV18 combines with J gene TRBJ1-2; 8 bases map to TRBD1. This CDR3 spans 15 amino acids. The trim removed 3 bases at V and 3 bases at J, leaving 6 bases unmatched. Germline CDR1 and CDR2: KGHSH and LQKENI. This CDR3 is CASSPTGAGHYGYTF. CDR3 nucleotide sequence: TGTGCCAGCTCACCGACAGGGGCAGGGCACTATGGCTACACCTTC.

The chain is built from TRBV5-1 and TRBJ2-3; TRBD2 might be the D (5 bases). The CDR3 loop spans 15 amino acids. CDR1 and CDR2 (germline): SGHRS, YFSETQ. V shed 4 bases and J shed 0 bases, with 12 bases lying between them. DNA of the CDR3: TGCGCCAGCAGCAAGGAGCGGAGAAGCACAGATACGCAGTATTTT. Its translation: CASSKERRSTDTQYF. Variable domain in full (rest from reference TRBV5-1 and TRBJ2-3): KAGVTQTPRYLIKTRGQQVTLSCSPISGHRSVSWYQQTPGQGLQFLFEYFSETQRNKGNFPGRFSGRQFSNSRSEMNVSTLELGDSALYLCASSKERRSTDTQYFGPGTRLTVL.

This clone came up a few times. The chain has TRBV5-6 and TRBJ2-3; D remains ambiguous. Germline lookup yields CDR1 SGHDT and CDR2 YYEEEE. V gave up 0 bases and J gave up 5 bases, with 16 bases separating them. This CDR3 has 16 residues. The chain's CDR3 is CASSLVTPANKDTQYF. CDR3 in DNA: TGTGCCAGCAGCTTGGTTACCCCGGCGAATAAAGATACGCAGTATTTT.

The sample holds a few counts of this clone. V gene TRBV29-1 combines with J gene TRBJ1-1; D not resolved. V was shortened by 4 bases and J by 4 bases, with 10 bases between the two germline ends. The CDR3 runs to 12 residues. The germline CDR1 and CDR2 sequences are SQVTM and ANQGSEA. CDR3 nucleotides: TGCAGCGTTGTGGAAGGACCCACTGAAGCTTTCTTT. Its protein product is CSVVEGPTEAFF.

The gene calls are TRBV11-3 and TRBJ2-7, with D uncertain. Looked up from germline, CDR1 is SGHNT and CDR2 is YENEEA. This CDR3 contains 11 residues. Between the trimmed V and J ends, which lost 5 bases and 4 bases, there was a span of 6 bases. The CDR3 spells CASSAGYEQYF. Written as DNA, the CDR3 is TGTGCCAGCAGCGCCGGTTACGAGCAGTACTTC.